The 12 T cell receptor beta chains below all came from one sample that was sequenced in a study of blood T cell repertoires in COVID-19. Generated by immunoSEQ multiplex PCR, the TCRdb table keeps only in-frame clones and is missing some. The table has under 300,000 clones, around 83% seen once. Input material: peripheral blood. The receptors stem from a woman aged 80 or over with acute or convalescent COVID-19.

The V and J genes are TRBV28 and TRBJ2-3; 8 nucleotides match TRBD1. The CDR3 has 15 amino acids. Losses at the gene ends were 6 bases for V and 0 bases for J; bases not matched to a gene: 5. Germline V lookup: CDR1 MDHEN, CDR2 SYDVKM. CDR3 coding DNA: TGTGCCAGCAGCCCGACAGGGGTCAGCACAGATACGCAGTATTTT. This gives the protein CASSPTGVSTDTQYF.

This clone was seen repeatedly, ten times or more. The chain combines TRBV27 with TRBJ1-2, with 10 bases fitting TRBD1. Trimming removed 5 bases from V and 5 bases from J; junction bases left unmatched: 8. The length of the CDR3 is 15 residues. CDR1 is MNHEY and CDR2 is SMNVEV in the germline V gene (reference sequence). This CDR3 is CASSPPLDRGYGYTF. The CDR3 DNA reads as TGTGCCAGCAGTCCGCCTCTGGACAGGGGGTATGGCTACACCTTC.

Written as DNA, the CDR3 is TGTGCCACCAGTGATGCCGGGACTAGCGGGGGGGCCCGCACAGATACGCAGTATTTT. Protein sequence: CATSDAGTSGGARTDTQYF. This chain joins TRBV24-1 and TRBJ2-3; TRBD2 matches 16 bases. Germline CDR1 is KGHDR and CDR2 is SFDVKD. The CDR3 runs to 19 residues. V gave up 3 bases and J gave up 1 base; unmatched junction bases: 6.

This clone was seen a handful of times. Distinct nucleotide sequences in the sample also encode this CDR3. The V call is TRBV10-3, the J call TRBJ2-1, with 8 bases fitting TRBD2. This CDR3 region has 14 residues. Trimming at V came to 4 bases and at J to 5 bases, leaving 4 bases not matched to a gene. In germline, CDR1 is ENHRY, CDR2 SYGVKD. The CDR3 nucleotides are TGTGCCATCAGTGTACGGGGGGGCGACAATGAGCAGTTCTTC. It translates to CAISVRGGDNEQFF.

The chain recombines TRBV7-2 with TRBJ1-1; D unclear. In germline, CDR1 is SGHTA, CDR2 FQGNSA. V was cut by 4 bases and J by 1 base, with 7 bases left in between. This CDR3 is 13 amino acids long. The CDR3 nucleotides are TGTGCCAGCAGCTCCTTTAGGAACACTGAAGCTTTCTTT. It encodes CASSSFRNTEAFF.

This clone was counted a few times. This chain uses TRBV28 with TRBJ1-5; a possible D gene is TRBD1 (6 bases). Per the germline V gene, CDR1 is MDHEN and CDR2 is SYDVKM. V was pared by 2 bases and J by 1 base, with 12 bases between. This CDR3 contains 16 residues. The CDR3 spells CASSLQGGVSNQPQHF. CDR3 nucleotides: TGTGCCAGCAGTTTACAAGGGGGTGTAAGCAATCAGCCCCAGCATTTT.

The chain links TRBV28 to TRBJ2-3; no clear D. V lost 3 bases and J lost 5, with 3 bases in between. The germline gives CDR1 MDHEN, CDR2 SYDVKM. The CDR3 sequence is 11 residues long. CDR3 coding DNA: TGTGCCAGCAGTTTTAGAGATACGCAGTATTTT. Protein product: CASSFRDTQYF.

The gene calls are TRBV19 and TRBJ1-5; D is undetermined. CDR1 and CDR2 from the germline V gene are LNHDA and SQIVND (reference sequence). Trimming removed 4 bases at V and 0 bases at J, with 10 bases between. The CDR3 has 15 residues. The CDR3 sequence: CASSKDGYSNQPQHF. CDR3 in DNA: TGTGCCAGTAGTAAAGACGGGTATAGCAATCAGCCCCAGCATTTT.

The V and J genes are TRBV5-1 and TRBJ1-3; D remains unclear. Germline V lookup: CDR1 SGHRS, CDR2 YFSETQ. This CDR3 spans 15 amino acids. The V and J ends lost 4 bases and 0 bases respectively, with 11 bases between them. The DNA of the CDR3 is TGCGCCAGCAGCCCTCTTTCCCTCTCTGGAAACACCATATATTTT. The encoded protein is CASSPLSLSGNTIYF.

The gene calls are TRBV2 and TRBJ1-4; D gene ambiguous. The germline V gene has CDR1 SNHLY and CDR2 FYNNEI. The V gene lost 6 bases and the J gene lost 6 bases, with 32 bases spanning the gap. The CDR3 is 20 residues long. The CDR3: CASSAYGSIGLGGRDEKLFF. The CDR3 DNA reads TGTGCCAGCAGCGCCTACGGGTCGATTGGCCTAGGAGGAAGGGATGAAAAACTGTTTTTT.

This chain joins TRBV5-4 and TRBJ2-5, with TRBD1 identical over 10 bases. Per the germline V gene, CDR1 is SGHNT and CDR2 is YYREEE (reference sequence). V lost 4 bases, J lost 4 bases, and 7 bases stayed unmatched. There are 15 residues in the CDR3. The DNA for the CDR3 is TGTGCCAGCAGCCCCCAGACAGGGGGCGGAGAGACCCAGTACTTC. Translation gives CASSPQTGGGETQYF.

This sequence joins TRBV30 and TRBJ1-5; 8 positions agree with TRBD1. Trimming took 0 bases from V and 4 from J; bases not matched to a gene: 2. This CDR3 region has 14 residues. The V gene's germline CDR1 is GTSNPN and CDR2 SVGIG (reference sequence). CDR3 residues: CAWSVDRGNQPQHF. CDR3 in DNA: TGTGCCTGGAGTGTAGACAGGGGAAATCAGCCCCAGCATTTT.